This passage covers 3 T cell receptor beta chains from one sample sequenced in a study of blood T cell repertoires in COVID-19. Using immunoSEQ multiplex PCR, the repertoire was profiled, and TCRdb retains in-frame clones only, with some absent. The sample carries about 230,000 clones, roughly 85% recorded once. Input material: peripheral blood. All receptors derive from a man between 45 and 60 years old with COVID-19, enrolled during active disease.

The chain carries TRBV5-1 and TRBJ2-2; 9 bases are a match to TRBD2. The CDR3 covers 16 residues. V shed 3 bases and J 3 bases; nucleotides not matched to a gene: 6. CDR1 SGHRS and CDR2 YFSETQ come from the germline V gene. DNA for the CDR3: TGCGCCAGCAGCTCCTTAGCGGGGGCGGACACCGGGGAGCTGTTTTTT. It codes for CASSSLAGADTGELFF.

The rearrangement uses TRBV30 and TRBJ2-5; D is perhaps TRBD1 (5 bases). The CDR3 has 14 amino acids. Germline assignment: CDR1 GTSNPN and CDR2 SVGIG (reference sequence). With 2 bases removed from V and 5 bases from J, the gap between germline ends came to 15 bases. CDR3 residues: CAWSTARGRETQYF. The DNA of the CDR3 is TGTGCCTGGAGTACCGCAAGGGGCCGTGAGACCCAGTACTTC.

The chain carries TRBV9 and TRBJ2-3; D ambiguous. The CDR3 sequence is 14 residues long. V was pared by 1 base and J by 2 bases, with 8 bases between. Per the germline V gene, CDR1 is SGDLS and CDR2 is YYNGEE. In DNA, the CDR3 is TGTGCCAGCAGCGTAAGGCTAGTCACAGATACGCAGTATTTT. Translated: CASSVRLVTDTQYF. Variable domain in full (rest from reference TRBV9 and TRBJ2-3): DSGVTQTPKHLITATGQRVTLRCSPRSGDLSVYWYQQSLDQGLQFLIQYYNGEERAKGNILERFSAQQFPDLHSELNLSSLELGDSALYFCASSVRLVTDTQYFGPGTRLTVL.